Listed below are T cell receptor beta chains from one sample, sequenced in a study of early T cells in non-severe SARS-CoV-2 infection. TCRdb used MiXCR to reprocess the 5' RACE reads, holding one entry per CDR3 protein. This table has around 20,000 distinct CDR3 sequences, under 4.5% appearing once. Sequencing input: whole blood. The receptors stem from an adult who was a healthcare worker with PCR-confirmed SARS-CoV-2 infection or an uninfected control (not recorded which). CDR3s include the opening cysteine and the closing phenylalanine or tryptophan. Fields, in order: J gene, D gene, clone size, V gene, CDR3 protein, CDR3 DNA. D genes are given only for firm matches. Clone size appears in some rows only: once, few, many, or a class for an expanded clone.

J: TRBJ1-2
D: TRBD1
size: NA
V: TRBV19
CDR3: CASRGGQVAFYGYTF
DNA: TGTGCCAGTAGAGGAGGACAGGTGGCATTCTATGGCTACACCTTC

J: TRBJ1-2
D: NA
size: many
V: TRBV9
CDR3: CASSVGVRTLDNYGYTF
DNA: TGTGCCAGCAGCGTAGGAGTACGGACACTCGATAACTATGGCTACACCTTC

J: TRBJ2-7
D: TRBD2
size: NA
V: TRBV6-5
CDR3: CASSYSGGSGEQYF
DNA: TGTGCCAGCAGTTATAGTGGTGGTAGCGGGGAGCAGTACTTC

J: TRBJ1-5
D: TRBD1
size: many
V: TRBV12-3/TRBV12-4
CDR3: CASRLDRGRVNNQPQHF
DNA: TGTGCCAGCAGACTTGACAGGGGGCGCGTGAACAATCAGCCCCAGCATTTT

J: TRBJ2-1
D: TRBD2
size: many
V: TRBV5-8
CDR3: CASSFRSQLAGGTDEQFF
DNA: TGTGCCAGCAGCTTTAGGAGCCAACTAGCGGGGGGGACCGATGAGCAGTTCTTC

J: TRBJ2-1
D: NA
size: many
V: TRBV11-2
CDR3: CASSFRTRYNEQFF
DNA: TGTGCCAGCAGCTTCCGTACTCGCTACAATGAGCAGTTCTTC

J: TRBJ2-7
D: TRBD1
size: many
V: TRBV7-7
CDR3: CASSRGQGGYEQYF
DNA: TGTGCTAGCAGCAGGGGACAGGGGGGATACGAGCAGTACTTC

J: TRBJ1-1
D: NA
size: few
V: TRBV4-2
CDR3: CASSQDAGQLNTEAFF
DNA: TGTGCCAGCAGCCAAGATGCAGGGCAACTAAACACTGAAGCTTTCTTT

J: TRBJ1-6
D: NA
size: many
V: TRBV20-1
CDR3: CSAEGDYNSPLHF
DNA: TGCAGTGCGGAAGGAGACTATAATTCACCCCTCCACTTT

J: TRBJ2-3
D: NA
size: many
V: TRBV9
CDR3: CASSVGGADGTQYF
DNA: TGTGCCAGCAGCGTAGGCGGGGCCGATGGTACGCAGTATTTT

J: TRBJ2-7
D: NA
size: few
V: TRBV2
CDR3: CASSLGRAAYEQYF
DNA: TGTGCCAGCAGCCTAGGTAGGGCGGCCTACGAGCAGTACTTC

J: TRBJ1-4
D: NA
size: NA
V: TRBV28
CDR3: CASRPPQNEKLFF
DNA: TGTGCCAGCAGGCCGCCCCAGAATGAAAAACTGTTTTTT

J: TRBJ1-1
D: NA
size: many
V: TRBV5-1
CDR3: CASSYRGQPNTEAFF
DNA: TGCGCCAGCAGCTACAGAGGACAGCCGAACACTGAAGCTTTCTTT

J: TRBJ2-4
D: TRBD2
size: few
V: TRBV9
CDR3: CASNAGGGYIQYF
DNA: TGTGCCAGCAATGCGGGGGGCGGTTACATTCAGTACTTC